These T cell receptor beta chains were read from a single sample in a study of siplizumab effects on memory and regulatory T cells. The table came from immunoSEQ multiplex PCR; TCRdb's copy has only in-frame clones and leaves some out. The repertoire holds approximately 100,000 clones, with more than 85% as singletons. The sequenced sample consisted of CD4+ T cells sorted from blood. These receptors came from a human donor in good health. Some clones in this sample may be carry-over from other donors' samples. Both conserved end residues are part of each CDR3. Fields, in order: V gene, clone size, D gene, J gene, CDR3 protein, CDR3 DNA. A D gene is named only where the DNA matches it firmly. The size field is filled for only some rows; it gives once, few, many or a size class.

>TRBV28|few|TRBD1|TRBJ1-3
CASSSTGVVGNTIYF
TGTGCCAGCAGTTCCACAGGGGTCGTGGGAAACACCATATATTTT
>TRBV5-1|.|TRBD1|TRBJ1-2
CASSWDRDSYGYTF
TGCGCCAGCAGCTGGGACAGGGACTCCTATGGCTACACCTTC
>TRBV18|.|.|TRBJ2-7
CASSPRDGPYEQYF
TGTGCCAGCTCACCACGGGATGGACCTTACGAGCAGTACTTC
>TRBV6-4|.|TRBD1|TRBJ2-6
CASSDGTGGSGANVLTF
TGTGCCAGCAGTGACGGGACAGGGGGCTCTGGGGCCAACGTCCTGACTTTC
>TRBV2|.|.|TRBJ1-4
CASSDAVGDEKLFF
TGTGCCAGCAGTGACGCGGTAGGCGATGAAAAACTGTTTTTT
>TRBV7-9|once|.|TRBJ2-1
CASSLEDEQFF
TGTGCCAGCAGCTTAGAGGATGAGCAGTTCTTC
>TRBV29-1|.|TRBD1|TRBJ2-4
CSVGQGATNIQYF
TGCAGCGTTGGACAGGGGGCAACGAACATTCAGTACTTC
>TRBV10-2|.|TRBD1|TRBJ2-7
CASSDGRQGVYEQYF
TGCGCCAGCAGTGACGGGCGGCAGGGGGTCTACGAGCAGTACTTC
>TRBV27|.|TRBD1|TRBJ2-1
CASSSMTGVNEQFF
TGTGCCAGCAGTTCCATGACAGGGGTAAATGAGCAGTTCTTC
>TRBV5-6|once|TRBD2|TRBJ2-2
CASSLTSGRIGELFF
TGTGCCAGCAGCCTGACTAGCGGGAGGATCGGGGAGCTGTTTTTT
>TRBV29-1|.|.|TRBJ2-1
CSSSGTANVGEQFF
TGCAGCTCATCCGGGACGGCGAATGTTGGCGAGCAGTTCTTC
>TRBV6-1|.|TRBD1|TRBJ1-1
CASIRQGRIPEAFF
TGTGCCAGCATCCGACAGGGGCGTATTCCTGAAGCTTTCTTT
>TRBV7-2|.|.|TRBJ2-7
CASSRGSNSYEQYF
TGTGCCAGCAGCCGTGGGTCCAACTCCTACGAGCAGTACTTC
>TRBV6-1|.|.|TRBJ2-1
CASTVTRSSYNEQFF
TGTGCCAGCACTGTAACCCGGAGCTCCTACAATGAGCAGTTCTTC
>TRBV27|.|.|TRBJ1-6
CASSPSSYNSPLHF
TGTGCCAGCAGTCCAAGCTCCTATAATTCACCCCTCCACTTT
>TRBV7-3|.|.|TRBJ2-1
CASSLETINNEQFF
TGTGCCAGCAGCTTAGAGACTATTAACAATGAGCAGTTCTTC
>TRBV7-3|.|TRBD2|TRBJ2-1
CASSSVGTTYYNEQFF
TGTGCCAGCAGCTCCGTCGGGACTACCTACTACAATGAGCAGTTCTTC
>TRBV12-2|.|.|TRBJ2-7
CASRLTSVGQRGYEQYF
TGTGCAAGTCGCTTAACTTCGGTCGGCCAACGCGGGTACGAGCAGTACTTC
>TRBV6-6|once|TRBD1|TRBJ2-3
CASSLTGGSGTDTQYF
TGTGCCAGCAGCTTAACAGGGGGCTCTGGCACAGATACGCAGTATTTT
>TRBV7-3|.|.|TRBJ1-1
CASSLTQGRGNTEAFF
TGTGCCAGCAGCTTAACCCAGGGGAGGGGGAACACTGAAGCTTTCTTT
>TRBV5-1|.|.|TRBJ2-1
CASRGGAKNNEQFF
TGCGCCAGCAGGGGCGGGGCAAAGAACAATGAGCAGTTCTTC
>TRBV6-6|.|TRBD2|TRBJ2-2
CASSSLAAPNTGELFF
TGTGCCAGCAGTTCGCTAGCGGCCCCGAACACCGGGGAGCTGTTTTTT
>TRBV5-1|.|.|TRBJ2-2
CASRDSFTGELFF
TGCGCCAGTCGGGACTCCTTCACCGGGGAGCTGTTTTTT
>TRBV2|.|.|TRBJ2-2
CASSDAWGGELFF
TGTGCCAGCAGTGATGCATGGGGGGGGGAGCTGTTTTTT
>TRBV5-1|.|TRBD2|TRBJ2-2
CASSLGGANTGELFF
TGCGCCAGCAGCCTCGGGGGGGCGAACACCGGGGAGCTGTTTTTT
>TRBV28|.|TRBD1|TRBJ1-4
CASSLGTGEGEKLFF
TGTGCCAGCAGTTTAGGGACAGGGGAGGGGGAAAAACTGTTTTTT
>TRBV7-9|.|TRBD2|TRBJ2-3
CASSLSLGGSGSDTQYF
TGTGCCAGCAGCTTATCACTCGGCGGGAGTGGGTCAGATACGCAGTATTTT
>TRBV6-1|.|TRBD2|TRBJ2-1
CASSSTSGVVNEQFF
TGTGCCAGCAGCTCGACTAGCGGGGTCGTCAATGAGCAGTTCTTC
>TRBV7-9|.|.|TRBJ1-5
CASSLEGQPQHF
TGTGCCAGCAGCTTAGAGGGTCAGCCCCAGCATTTT
>TRBV5-1|.|.|TRBJ1-5
CASSSGDGNSNQPQHF
TGCGCCAGCAGCTCCGGGGACGGAAATAGCAATCAGCCCCAGCATTTT
>TRBV6-1|.|.|TRBJ2-1
CASSGSWWRSNEQFF
TGTGCCAGCAGTGGTTCCTGGTGGAGGTCCAATGAGCAGTTCTTC
>TRBV7-3|.|.|TRBJ2-6
CASSPAASGSGANVLTF
TGTGCCAGCAGCCCTGCGGCAAGCGGATCTGGGGCCAACGTCCTGACTTTC
>TRBV15|.|.|TRBJ1-3
CATSRDGSAGNTIYF
TGTGCCACCAGCAGAGATGGGTCAGCCGGAAACACCATATATTTT
>TRBV28|.|TRBD1|TRBJ1-2
CASSSRTGPLGEGYTF
TGTGCCAGCAGTTCCCGGACAGGGCCGCTGGGGGAGGGCTACACCTTC
>TRBV9|few|.|TRBJ1-1
CASSVGTTGNTEAFF
TGTGCCAGCAGCGTAGGGACGACAGGTAACACTGAAGCTTTCTTT
>TRBV11-2|.|TRBD1|TRBJ2-5
CASSLRDRVGEQYF
TGTGCCAGCAGCTTAAGGGACAGGGTGGGGGAGCAGTACTTC
>TRBV19|once|TRBD1|TRBJ2-7
CASSTAGTGSYEQYF
TGTGCCAGTAGTACCGCCGGGACAGGCTCCTACGAGCAGTACTTC
>TRBV6-5|.|.|TRBJ2-1
CASSYRQNEQFF
TGTGCCAGCAGTTACCGTCAGAATGAGCAGTTCTTC
>TRBV7-3|.|.|TRBJ2-3
CASSLHQGVDTQYF
TGTGCCAGCAGCTTACACCAAGGGGTAGATACGCAGTATTTT
>TRBV4-2|.|TRBD2|TRBJ2-3
CASSQVTSGSDTQYF
TGTGCCAGCAGCCAAGTTACTAGCGGGAGCGATACGCAGTATTTT
>TRBV6-1|.|TRBD1|TRBJ1-1
CASRTTGRDTEAFF
TGTGCCAGCAGGACGACAGGGAGGGACACTGAAGCTTTCTTT